The entry below gives a single TCR beta chain sequence along with its context. Different DNA sequences within this sample yield the same CDR3. This CDR3 has 13 residues. Germline CDR1 and CDR2: SNHLY and FYNNEI. Trimming cost V 1 base and J 10 bases, with 8 bases left between them. This entry belongs to a study of T cell responses to AZD1222 COVID-19 vaccine. Sequencing used immunoSEQ multiplex PCR; TCRdb keeps in-frame clones, though not all of them. There are fewer than 150,000 clones in the sample; about 94% occur only once, and roughly 0.9% lies in the top ten. The material sequenced was peripheral blood, taken on day 0 of AZD1222 vaccination. The J gene is TRBJ1-6, the V gene TRBV2, with D unclear. This TCR was sampled from an adult in good health. The CDR3 DNA reads TGTGCCAGCAGTGAAGAAGGGCGGTCACCCCTCCACTTT. Translating gives CASSEEGRSPLHF. The full variable domain, with the rest looked up from reference TRBV2 and TRBJ1-6, is EPEVTQTPSHQVTQMGQEVILRCVPISNHLYFYWYRQILGQKVEFLVSFYNNEISEKSEIFDDQFSVERPDGSNFTLKIRSTKLEDSAMYFCASSEEGRSPLHFGNGTRLTVT.